This T cell receptor beta chain was captured in a study of blood T cell repertoires in COVID-19. About the research overall: Samples came from the United States, Italy and Spain, spanning acute and convalescent COVID-19. Sources were T cells, B-cell-depleted T cells, or PBMCs; the material itself was cDNA or gDNA.

Germline V gene sequence: CDR1 LGHNA, CDR2 YNFKEQ. The V and J ends lost 0 bases and 0 bases respectively, with 8 bases between them. This CDR3 contains 15 residues. Measured with immunoSEQ multiplex PCR; TCRdb has only the in-frame clones, and not every one. The repertoire includes tens of thousands of clones, roughly 90% of them detected once, and 4.5% to 5.5% sits in the top ten. V is TRBV4-2 and J is TRBJ1-1, with no clear D. The TCR originated in a man between 60 and 75 years old with COVID-19, enrolled during active disease. Material: peripheral blood. This CDR3 reads CASSQDTDLNTEAFF. CDR3 nucleotides: TGTGCCAGCAGCCAAGACACAGACCTGAACACTGAAGCTTTCTTT.